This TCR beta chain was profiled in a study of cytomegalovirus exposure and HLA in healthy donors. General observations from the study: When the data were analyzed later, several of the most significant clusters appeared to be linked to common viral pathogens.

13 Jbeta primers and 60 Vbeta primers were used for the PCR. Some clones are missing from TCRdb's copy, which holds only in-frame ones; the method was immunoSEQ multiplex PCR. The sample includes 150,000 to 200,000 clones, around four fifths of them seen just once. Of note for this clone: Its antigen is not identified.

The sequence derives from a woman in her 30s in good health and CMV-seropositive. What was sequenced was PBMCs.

CDR3 bases: TGTGCCAGCCTTGTGGGAGGGTTGGACGAGCAGTACTTC. Its protein is CASLVGGLDEQYF. V usage is TRBV2 and J usage is TRBJ2-7, with TRBD2 matching 7 bases. V was clipped by 8 bases and J by 5 bases; unmatched bases: 9. In germline, CDR1 is SNHLY, CDR2 FYNNEI. CDR3 length: 13 amino acids.